This TCR beta chain was observed in a study of blood T cell repertoires in COVID-19. Overall study: Acute and convalescent COVID-19 samples came from the United States, Italy and Spain.

Those enrolled, adults aged roughly 18 to 90 years, came from around 24 US areas. Recovered Cohort 3 donors showed two negative PCRs, clearance, or symptom resolution. This table comes from immunoSEQ multiplex PCR, and its TCRdb copy is limited to in-frame clones, with some not included. The sample includes about 180,000 clones, 88% of them seen just once. Germline values: CDR1 MNHEY, CDR2 SMNVEV (reference sequence). Germline trimming cut 6 bases from V and 6 bases from J; bases unmatched to any gene: 5. The CDR3 has 13 amino acids. The chain is built from TRBV27 and TRBJ1-2; 9 bases are shared with TRBD1. The sequence came from a woman between 18 and 29 years old who had recovered from COVID-19. The material sequenced was PBMCs or T cells enriched from blood (not recorded which). DNA of the CDR3: TGTGCCAGCAGGGGACAGGGTTGGCATGGCTACACCTTC. Residues: CASRGQGWHGYTF.